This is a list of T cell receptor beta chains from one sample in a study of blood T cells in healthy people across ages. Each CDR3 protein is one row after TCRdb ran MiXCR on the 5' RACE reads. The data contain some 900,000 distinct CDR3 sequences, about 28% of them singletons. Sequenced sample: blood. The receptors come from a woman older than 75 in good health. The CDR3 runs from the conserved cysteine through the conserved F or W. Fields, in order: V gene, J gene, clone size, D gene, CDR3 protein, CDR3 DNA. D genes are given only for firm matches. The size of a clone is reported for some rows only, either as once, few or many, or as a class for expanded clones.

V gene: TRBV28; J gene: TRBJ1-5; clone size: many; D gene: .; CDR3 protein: CASSPRGARNSNQPQHF; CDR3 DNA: TGTGCCAGCAGTCCCCGTGGGGCTCGAAATAGCAATCAGCCCCAGCATTTT
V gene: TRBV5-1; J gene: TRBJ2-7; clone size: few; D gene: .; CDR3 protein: CASSRGGHHEQYF; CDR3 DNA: TGCGCCAGCTCAAGGGGGGGTCACCACGAGCAGTACTTC
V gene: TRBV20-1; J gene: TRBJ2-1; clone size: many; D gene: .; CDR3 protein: CSARGKAYNEQFF; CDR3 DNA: TGCAGTGCTAGAGGAAAGGCCTACAATGAGCAGTTCTTC
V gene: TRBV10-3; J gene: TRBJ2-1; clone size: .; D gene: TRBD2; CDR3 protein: CATRTSGSFSYNEQFF; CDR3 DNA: TGTGCCACCAGGACTAGCGGGAGTTTCTCCTACAATGAGCAGTTCTTC
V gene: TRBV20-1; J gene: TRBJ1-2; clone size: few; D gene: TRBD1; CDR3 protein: CSARGPIGQGVNGYTF; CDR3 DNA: TGCAGTGCTAGAGGCCCAATAGGACAGGGGGTTAATGGCTACACCTTC
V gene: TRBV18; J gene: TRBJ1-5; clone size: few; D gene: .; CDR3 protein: CASSPIAQAPNQPQHF; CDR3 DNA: TGTGCCAGCTCACCAATTGCCCAGGCACCCAATCAGCCCCAGCATTTT
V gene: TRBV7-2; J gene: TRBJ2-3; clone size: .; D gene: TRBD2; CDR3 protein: CASSRLLAGFSYF; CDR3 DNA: TGTGCCAGCAGCCGGTTACTAGCGGGTTTTTCGTATTTT
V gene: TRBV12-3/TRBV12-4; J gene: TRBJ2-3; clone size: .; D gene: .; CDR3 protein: CASSLMRVRGDTEYF; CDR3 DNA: TGTGCCAGCAGTTTAATGAGGGTGAGAGGAGATACGGAGTATTTT
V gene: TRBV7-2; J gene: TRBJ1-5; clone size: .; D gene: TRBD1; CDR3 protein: CASSLARTGFHQPQHF; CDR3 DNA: TGTGCCAGCAGCTTAGCCAGGACAGGGTTCCATCAGCCCCAGCATTTT
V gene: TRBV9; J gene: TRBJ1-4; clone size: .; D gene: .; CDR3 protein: CASSVGRSTNEKLFF; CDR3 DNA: TGTGCCAGCAGCGTAGGAAGGTCAACTAATGAAAAACTGTTTTTT
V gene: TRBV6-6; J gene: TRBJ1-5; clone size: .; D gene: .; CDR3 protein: CASSYSQGTYSNQPQHF; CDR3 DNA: TGTGCCAGCAGTTACTCCCAGGGAACGTATAGCAATCAGCCCCAGCATTTT
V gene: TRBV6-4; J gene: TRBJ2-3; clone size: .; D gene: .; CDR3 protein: CASSDSIGGGADTQYF; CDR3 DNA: TGTGCCAGCAGTGACTCAATAGGCGGGGGCGCAGATACGCAGTATTTT
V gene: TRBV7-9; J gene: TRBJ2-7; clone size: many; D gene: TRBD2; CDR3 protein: CASSRAGVSSYEQYF; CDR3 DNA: TGTGCCAGCAGCCGAGCGGGGGTAAGCTCCTACGAGCAGTACTTC
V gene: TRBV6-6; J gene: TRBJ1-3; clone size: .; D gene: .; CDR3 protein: CASSYSGDSGNTIYF; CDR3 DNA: TGTGCCAGCAGTTACTCTGGAGACTCTGGAAACACCATATATTTT
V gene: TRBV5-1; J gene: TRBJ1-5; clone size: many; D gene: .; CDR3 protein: CASSYSGISNQPQHF; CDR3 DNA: TGCGCCAGCAGCTACAGCGGCATTAGCAATCAGCCCCAGCATTTT
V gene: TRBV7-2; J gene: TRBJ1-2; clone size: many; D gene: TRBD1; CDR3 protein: CASSLGTGSSGYTF; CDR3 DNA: TGTGCCAGCAGCTTGGGGACAGGGTCCAGCGGCTACACCTTC
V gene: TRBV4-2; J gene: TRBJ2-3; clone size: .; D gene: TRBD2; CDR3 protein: CASSPHGASGETDTQYF; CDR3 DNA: TGTGCCAGCAGCCCCCACGGGGCTAGCGGGGAGACAGATACGCAGTATTTT
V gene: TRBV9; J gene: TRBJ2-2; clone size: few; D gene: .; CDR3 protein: CASNSFAGELFF; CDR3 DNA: TGTGCCAGCAATTCGTTCGCCGGGGAGCTGTTTTTT
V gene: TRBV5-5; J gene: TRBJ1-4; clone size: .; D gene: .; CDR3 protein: CASMRGYKEKLFF; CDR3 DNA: TGTGCCAGCATGAGGGGGTATAAAGAAAAACTGTTTTTT
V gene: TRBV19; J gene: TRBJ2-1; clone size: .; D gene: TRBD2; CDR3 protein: CASSIGHPSGSLYNEQFF; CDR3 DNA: TGTGCCAGTAGTATAGGGCATCCTAGCGGTTCCCTGTACAATGAGCAGTTCTTC
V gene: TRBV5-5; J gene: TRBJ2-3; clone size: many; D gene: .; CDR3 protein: CASRQSRSTDTQYF; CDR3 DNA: TGTGCCAGCAGGCAGTCAAGAAGCACAGATACGCAGTATTTT
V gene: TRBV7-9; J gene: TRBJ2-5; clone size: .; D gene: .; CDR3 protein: CASSLPSSGEAQYF; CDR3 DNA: TGTGCCAGCAGCCTCCCTTCGTCGGGCGAGGCCCAGTACTTC
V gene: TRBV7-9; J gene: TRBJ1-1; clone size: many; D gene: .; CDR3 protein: CASSPGNMNTEAFF; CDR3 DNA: TGTGCCAGCAGCCCAGGGAACATGAACACTGAAGCTTTCTTT
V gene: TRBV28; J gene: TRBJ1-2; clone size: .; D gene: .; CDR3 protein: CASSPNIYGYTF; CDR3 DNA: TGTGCCAGCAGTCCGAATATCTATGGCTACACCTTC
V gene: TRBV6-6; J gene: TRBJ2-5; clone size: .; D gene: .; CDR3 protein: CASSFLMDSEETQYF; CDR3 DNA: TGTGCCAGCAGTTTCCTAATGGACTCGGAAGAGACCCAGTACTTC
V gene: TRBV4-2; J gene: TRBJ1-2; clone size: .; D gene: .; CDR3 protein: CAGSQGTGPNYGYTF; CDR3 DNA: TGTGCCGGCAGCCAAGGTACAGGCCCTAACTATGGCTACACCTTC